The 18 T cell receptor beta chains reported below all come from one sample, sequenced in a study of blood T cell repertoires in COVID-19. The protocol was immunoSEQ multiplex PCR, while the TCRdb copy is restricted to in-frame clones and leaves out a portion. The data show under 250,000 clones, with approximately 81% seen just once and 8.9% held by the top ten. The sequencing sample was made of PBMCs or T cells enriched from blood (not recorded which). Receptors originate from a woman aged 45-65 years with acute COVID-19.

This rearrangement joins TRBV6-1 to TRBJ1-1; D is possibly TRBD1 (5 bases). The germline CDR1 and CDR2 sequences are MNHNS and SASEGT. The CDR3 sequence is 14 residues long. Trimming cost V 3 bases and J 0 bases, with 8 bases left between them. CDR3 in DNA: TGTGCCAGCAGTGACAGGGCCTTGAACACTGAAGCTTTCTTT. Translated, it gives CASSDRALNTEAFF.

The rearrangement links TRBV24-1 to TRBJ2-2; a possible D gene is TRBD2 (7 bases). Per the germline V gene, CDR1 is KGHDR and CDR2 is SFDVKD. The ends were cut back, 9 bases at V and 6 bases at J, with 25 bases in the middle. The CDR3 sequence is 17 residues long. Written as DNA, the CDR3 is TGTGCCACCTCTGGGGGGGGGCCGATTTTTCAACCCGGGGAGCTGTTTTTT. Residues: CATSGGGPIFQPGELFF.

The table lists this clone with a few counts. The chain employs TRBV29-1 and TRBJ1-6, with D possibly TRBD1 on 5 matching bases. CDR1 is SQVTM and CDR2 is ANQGSEA in the germline V gene. The CDR3 loop spans 13 amino acids. V was pared by 3 bases and J by 9 bases, with 12 bases between. The chain's CDR3 is CSVDPGGGSPLHF. The CDR3 DNA is TGCAGCGTTGACCCCGGGGGGGGTTCACCCCTCCACTTT.

The chain is built from TRBV28 and TRBJ2-7; tentatively, D is TRBD1 (6 bases). Germline assignment: CDR1 MDHEN and CDR2 SYDVKM. This CDR3 spans 14 amino acids. V was cut by 6 bases and J by 3 bases, with 15 bases left in between. CDR3 sequence: CASRVGGPDYEQYF. The CDR3 bases are TGTGCCAGCAGGGTTGGGGGCCCCGACTACGAGCAGTACTTC.

The V gene is TRBV4-1, the J gene TRBJ1-2; possible D gene TRBD1, 6 bases. CDR3 length: 14 residues. Deletions cut 1 base from V and 8 bases from J, with 14 bases between. Germline CDR1 is MGHRA and CDR2 is YSYEKL. CDR3 in DNA: TGCGCCAGCAGCCAAGTCGACAGGCTTGACGGCTACACCTTC. Protein: CASSQVDRLDGYTF.

This clone has just one count. The chain joins TRBV4-3 to TRBJ2-1; D not resolved. Trimming shortened V by 4 bases and J by 4 bases, and 8 bases separated the two germline ends. Germline V gives CDR1 LGHNA, CDR2 YSLEER. This CDR3 region has 13 residues. In nucleotides, the CDR3 is TGCGCCAGCAGCCTTTCCCAGTACAATGAGCAGTTCTTC. As protein: CASSLSQYNEQFF.

The rearrangement links TRBV7-2 to TRBJ2-4; 7 bases agree with TRBD1. This CDR3 is 15 amino acids long. Germline CDR1 and CDR2: SGHTA and FQGNSA. V dropped 3 bases and J dropped 1; count of bases not matched to a gene: 3. CDR3 loop: CASSFTTGAKNIQYF. The CDR3 bases are TGTGCCAGCAGCTTTACGACAGGGGCCAAAAACATTCAGTACTTC. The variable domain in full, completed from reference TRBV7-2 and TRBJ2-4, reads GAGVSQSPSNKVTEKGKDVELRCDPISGHTALYWYRQSLGQGLEFLIYFQGNSAPDKSGLPSDRFSAERTGGSVSTLTIQRTQQEDSAVYLCASSFTTGAKNIQYFGAGTRLSVL.

This clone was found a few times. This sequence joins TRBV4-1 and TRBJ2-7; the D gene is possibly TRBD2 (6 bases). CDR1 is MGHRA, CDR2 YSYEKL, per germline. Trimming cost V 0 bases and J 6 bases, with 15 bases left between them. The CDR3 sequence is 15 residues long. The CDR3 nucleotides are TGCGCCAGCAGCCAAGAATCGGGAGCTACTCGCGAGCAGTACTTC. Translating it yields CASSQESGATREQYF.

The J gene is TRBJ1-4, the V gene TRBV5-1; D might be TRBD1 (6 bases). CDR1 is SGHRS, CDR2 YFSETQ, per germline. V lost 2 bases to trimming and J lost 8 bases, with 13 bases between them. The CDR3 runs 14 residues. The CDR3 DNA reads TGCGCCAGCAGCTTCCAGGGGCGGGAGGAAAAACTGTTTTTT. Protein: CASSFQGREEKLFF.

The chain carries TRBV2 and TRBJ1-4, with a tentative D call TRBD1 (6 bases). V was cut by 8 bases and J by 3 bases, with 19 bases left in between. The germline V gene encodes CDR1 SNHLY and CDR2 FYNNEI. CDR3 length: 16 residues. This chain's CDR3 is CASGEGGQNANEKLFF. CDR3 nucleotides: TGTGCCAGCGGGGAAGGCGGACAGAACGCTAATGAAAAACTGTTTTTT.

The chain joins TRBV2 to TRBJ2-1, with D perhaps matching TRBD2 (6 bases). The CDR3 loop spans 14 amino acids. V dropped 8 bases and J dropped 5 bases, with 16 bases sitting between them. Germline CDR1 reads SNHLY; CDR2 reads FYNNEI. The CDR3 sequence: CASHITGGNNEQFF. As DNA, the CDR3 is TGTGCCAGCCATATCACGGGCGGGAACAATGAGCAGTTCTTC.

J is TRBJ1-4 and V is TRBV6-5, with D perhaps TRBD1 (6 bases). CDR3 size: 15 residues. V lost 7 bases to trimming and J lost 7 bases, with 19 bases between them. Germline V gene sequence: CDR1 MNHEY, CDR2 SVGAGI. The CDR3 spells CASKRRGGDFEKLFF. The CDR3 DNA sequence: TGTGCCAGCAAGAGGCGAGGGGGAGATTTTGAAAAACTGTTTTTT.

The rearrangement joins TRBV19 to TRBJ2-7; tentative D call: TRBD1 (6 bases). Germline CDR1 is LNHDA and CDR2 is SQIVND (reference sequence). CDR3 length: 15 amino acids. V shed 3 bases and J shed 5 bases, with 17 bases lying between them. CDR3: CASSISGQGFDEQYF. In DNA form, the CDR3 reads TGTGCCAGTAGTATCTCCGGGCAGGGGTTCGACGAGCAGTACTTC. The full variable domain, with the rest looked up from reference TRBV19 and TRBJ2-7, is DGGITQSPKYLFRKEGQNVTLSCEQNLNHDAMYWYRQDPGQGLRLIYYSQIVNDFQKGDIAEGYSVSREKKESFPLTVTSAQKNPTAFYLCASSISGQGFDEQYFGPGTRLTVT.

V is TRBV19 and J is TRBJ2-6; weak D call: TRBD1 (5 bases). This CDR3 is built from 19 residues. CDR1 LNHDA and CDR2 SQIVND come from the germline V gene (reference sequence). V was trimmed by 7 bases and J by 2 bases, leaving 24 bases between them. Written as DNA, the CDR3 is TGTGCCAGTACCTCTCAAGGGGCAGGGATGGGCGCTGGGGCCAACGTCCTGACTTTC. The encoded protein is CASTSQGAGMGAGANVLTF.

This sequence joins TRBV12-1 and TRBJ2-2; the D call in the table, TRBD2, was not verified against the DNA. TRBV12-1 counts as a pseudogene. This CDR3 region has 17 residues. The CDR3, as DNA: TGTGCCAGCAGCGAGAGCGGGGGGGCAGGGAACACCGGGGAGCTGTTTTTT. It yields the protein CASSESGGAGNTGELFF.

The V and J genes are TRBV27 and TRBJ2-5, with TRBD2 matching 8 bases. The CDR3 extends over 15 amino acids. V was pared by 5 bases and J by 5 bases, with 10 bases of the junction left unmatched. Germline assignment: CDR1 MNHEY and CDR2 SMNVEV (reference sequence). CDR3 DNA: TGTGCCAGCAGTATTTGGCGGGGGGCCGGGGAGACCCAGTACTTC. Translating it yields CASSIWRGAGETQYF.

The chain employs TRBV7-9 and TRBJ1-2; TRBD1 matches at 9 bases. Looked up from germline, CDR1 is SEHNR and CDR2 is FQNEAQ (reference sequence). The V segment lost 3 bases and the J segment 6 bases; nucleotides outside the gene matches: 5. The CDR3 spans 14 residues. CDR3 DNA: TGTGCCAGCAGCTTTCTTGGGACAGGGAATGGCTACACCTTC. Translating gives CASSFLGTGNGYTF.

This clone was seen only a few times. The chain is built from TRBV5-1 and TRBJ1-5; D is perhaps TRBD1 (5 bases). Trimming stripped 3 bases from V and 1 base from J, with 17 bases between. The CDR3 runs 17 residues. The V gene's germline CDR1 is SGHRS and CDR2 YFSETQ. The CDR3 DNA reads TGCGCCAGCAGCTCTCATAACCTGAGACAGAGCAATCAGCCCCAGCATTTT. It yields the protein CASSSHNLRQSNQPQHF. The whole variable domain, remainder taken from reference TRBV5-1 and TRBJ1-5, is KAGVTQTPRYLIKTRGQQVTLSCSPISGHRSVSWYQQTPGQGLQFLFEYFSETQRNKGNFPGRFSGRQFSNSRSEMNVSTLELGDSALYLCASSSHNLRQSNQPQHFGDGTRLSIL.